The 22 T cell receptor beta chains below all came from one sample that was sequenced in a study of T cells in Graves' hyperthyroidism and ophthalmopathy. Amplification yielded TCR beta CDR3 regions, with RNA transcripts as the source. With the HTBI primer set, the TCR CDR3 went through a first round of RT-PCR. TCRdb used MiXCR to reprocess the multiplex PCR reads, holding one entry per CDR3 protein. Of 300,000 to 400,000 distinct CDR3 sequences listed, under 15% are singletons. The source material was blood. Every receptor here comes from a woman aged 18-29 years with Graves' hyperthyroidism.

With regard to this clonotype: A much larger clone lies a single base off, so this may be a read error. V and J are TRBV20-1 and TRBJ1-1; D is unclear. CDR3 length: 13 residues. The V gene lost 1 base and the J gene lost 1 base, with 7 bases spanning the gap. Per germline, CDR1 DFQATT and CDR2 SNEGSKA (reference sequence). CDR3 DNA sequence: TGCAGTGCTAGAGCCGCCTGGAACACTGAAGCTTTCTTT. Protein: CSARAAWNTEAFF.

This clonotype was counted many times. The chain has TRBV3-1 and TRBJ1-5, with 10 bases that match TRBD1. CDR1 is LGHDT and CDR2 is YNNKEL in the germline V gene (reference sequence). V lost 5 bases to trimming and J lost 7 bases; unmatched junction nucleotides: 5. The CDR3 length is 14 residues. CDR3 loop: CASSYGTGVQPQHF. The CDR3 nucleotides are TGTGCCAGCAGCTACGGGACAGGGGTACAGCCCCAGCATTTT.

The gene calls are TRBV6-1 and TRBJ1-2; D possibly corresponds to TRBD1 (6 bases). Trimming shortened V by 6 bases and J by 9 bases, and 14 bases separated the two germline ends. The CDR3 consists of 12 residues. Per the germline V gene, CDR1 is MNHNS and CDR2 is SASEGT. The CDR3 DNA sequence: TGTGCCAGCAGAGGGGGGCTCGAGAGCTACACCTTC. It yields the protein CASRGGLESYTF.

This clonotype was seen many times. The J gene is TRBJ1-1, the V gene TRBV20-1, with no clear D. The V end lost 3 bases, the J end lost 0 bases, and 14 bases lay between the germline ends. Per the germline V gene, CDR1 is DFQATT and CDR2 is SNEGSKA (reference sequence). CDR3 size: 15 residues. This chain's CDR3 is CSARPPGFMNTEAFF. CDR3 DNA sequence: TGCAGTGCTAGGCCCCCTGGTTTCATGAACACTGAAGCTTTCTTT.

This clonotype appeared many times. V and J are TRBV7-9 and TRBJ2-7; 11 nucleotides line up with TRBD2. The CDR3 has 15 amino acids. V lost 3 bases, J lost 6 bases, and 7 bases stayed unmatched. Germline-derived CDR1 and CDR2 are SEHNR and FQNEAQ (reference sequence). The CDR3 region is CASSFSRLAGSEQYF. The CDR3 DNA is TGTGCCAGCAGCTTCTCCCGACTAGCGGGATCCGAGCAGTACTTC.

This clonotype was seen many times. The chain couples TRBV20-1 to TRBJ2-5; 7 bases line up with TRBD2. Germline assignment: CDR1 DFQATT and CDR2 SNEGSKA (reference sequence). This CDR3 has 12 residues. The V gene end was trimmed by 6 bases and the J gene end by 0 bases; junction bases not matched to a gene: 1. The CDR3 is CSARGDQETQYF. CDR3 DNA sequence: TGCAGTGCACGGGGGGACCAAGAGACCCAGTACTTC.

The chain links TRBV6-5 to TRBJ2-2; D gene uncertain. This CDR3 spans 16 amino acids. V lost 0 bases to trimming and J lost 0 bases, with 8 bases between them. Germline V gene sequence: CDR1 MNHEY, CDR2 SVGAGI. In DNA, the CDR3 is TGTGCCAGCAGTTACTCAAACAACGCGAACACCGGGGAGCTGTTTTTT. It yields the protein CASSYSNNANTGELFF.

In its sample, this clonotype was seen a few times. This chain uses TRBV6-1 with TRBJ1-2, with D perhaps TRBD1 (6 bases). V was clipped by 4 bases and J by 10 bases, with 22 bases between them. CDR1 is MNHNS and CDR2 is SASEGT in the germline V gene. The CDR3 runs 15 residues. CDR3 nucleotide sequence: TGTGCCAGCAGTGGGGCAGGGTCAATTCAGGGGTTCTACACCTTC. Translating gives CASSGAGSIQGFYTF.

This clonotype has a count of ten or more. The CDR3 nucleotides are TGTGCCAGCTCACCATCGGAGGGCTCCTATAATTCACCCCTCCACTTT. The encoded protein is CASSPSEGSYNSPLHF. The chain joins TRBV18 to TRBJ1-6; unclear D gene. This CDR3 region has 16 residues. Between the trimmed V and J ends, which lost 2 bases and 0 bases, there was a span of 8 bases. Per germline, CDR1 KGHSH and CDR2 LQKENI. The whole variable domain, filled in from reference TRBV18 and TRBJ1-6, reads NAGVMQNPRHLVRRRGQEARLRCSPMKGHSHVYWYRQLPEEGLKFMVYLQKENIIDESGMPKERFSAEFPKEGPSILRIQQVVRGDSAAYFCASSPSEGSYNSPLHFGNGTRLTVT.

In its sample, this clonotype was seen many times. The CDR3 is CASSPTGWPYEQYF. The CDR3 coding sequence is TGTGCCAGCAGTCCGACAGGGTGGCCCTACGAGCAGTACTTC. The chain recombines TRBV28 with TRBJ2-7, with 7 bases that match TRBD1. The CDR3 is 14 amino acids. Germline CDR1 reads MDHEN; CDR2 reads SYDVKM. The ends lost 5 bases at V and 2 bases at J; junction bases unmatched: 6.

This clonotype was recorded at least ten times. The J gene is TRBJ2-2, the V gene TRBV7-2; 11 bases match TRBD1. Germline V CDR1 and CDR2: SGHTA, FQGNSA. The CDR3 has 16 amino acids. Losses at the gene ends were 5 bases for V and 8 bases for J; bases not matched to a gene: 10. The CDR3 region has the DNA TGTGCCAGCAGCCGAGACGGGACAGGGGGTGTGGGGGAGCTGTTTTTT. It yields the protein CASSRDGTGGVGELFF. The full variable domain, rest sourced from reference TRBV7-2 and TRBJ2-2, is GAGVSQSPSNKVTEKGKDVELRCDPISGHTALYWYRQSLGQGLEFLIYFQGNSAPDKSGLPSDRFSAERTGGSVSTLTIQRTQQEDSAVYLCASSRDGTGGVGELFFGEGSRLTVL.

In its sample, this clonotype was seen many times. The chain joins TRBV20-1 to TRBJ2-3; either TRBD1 or TRBD2 may fit D (5 bases each). The V gene's germline CDR1 is DFQATT and CDR2 SNEGSKA (reference sequence). CDR3 length: 14 residues. Trimming stripped 7 bases from V and 6 bases from J, with 20 bases between. This CDR3 is CSVTGPSGKDTQYF. The CDR3 nucleotides read TGCAGTGTAACGGGGCCTTCAGGGAAGGATACGCAGTATTTT.

This clonotype was observed at least ten times. The chain couples TRBV13 to TRBJ2-7, with D unclear. This CDR3 comprises 14 residues. Germline CDR1 reads PRHDT; CDR2 reads FYEKMQ (reference sequence). Trimming cost V 1 base and J 0 bases, with 7 bases left between them. The CDR3 DNA reads as TGTGCCAGCAGCTTAGCCAGACCCTCCTACGAGCAGTACTTC. Translating gives CASSLARPSYEQYF.

This clonotype was observed a handful of times. The chain recombines TRBV10-3 with TRBJ1-2; unclear D gene. The CDR3 spans 17 residues. Trimming pared 3 bases from V and 0 bases from J, leaving 17 bases between. Germline lookup yields CDR1 ENHRY and CDR2 SYGVKD. CDR3 coding DNA: TGTGCCATCAGTGAAAGGTTGCCAGGAACAACTAACTATGGCTACACCTTC. Translation gives CAISERLPGTTNYGYTF.

This clonotype was picked up many times. This may arise from a read error, as a much more abundant clone is one base away. This chain joins TRBV7-2 and TRBJ1-1, with D tentatively TRBD1 (5 bases). Trimming took off 5 bases at V and 4 bases at J, with 23 bases between the two ends. Germline-derived CDR1 and CDR2 are SGHTA and FQGNSA. This CDR3 has 17 amino acids. The chain's CDR3 is CASSPRGTGTISTEAFF. The CDR3 DNA reads as TGTGCCAGCAGCCCGAGGGGAACCGGTACGATCAGCACTGAAGCTTTCTTT.

Many counts were recorded for this clonotype. The V gene is TRBV4-3, the J gene TRBJ2-3; TRBD2 matches 7 bases. Germline values: CDR1 LGHNA, CDR2 YSLEER. V was pared by 0 bases and J by 5 bases, with 5 bases of the junction left unmatched. The CDR3 loop spans 15 amino acids. This CDR3 is CASSQDGGVIDTQYF. In DNA form, the CDR3 reads TGCGCCAGCAGCCAAGATGGGGGGGTAATAGATACGCAGTATTTT.

This clonotype showed up just a few times. This sequence joins TRBV18 and TRBJ2-2, with D perhaps being TRBD1 or TRBD2 (5 bases each). The V end lost 1 base, the J end lost 1 base, and 16 bases lay between the germline ends. Looked up from germline, CDR1 is KGHSH and CDR2 is LQKENI. This CDR3 region has 18 residues. The DNA of the CDR3 is TGTGCCAGCTCACCACGTTCAGTTGGGACGGGGAACACCGGGGAGCTGTTTTTT. Amino acid sequence: CASSPRSVGTGNTGELFF.

There are a few counts of this clonotype. Sequence at one end of the junction differs from germline and may be a read error. The chain combines TRBV27 with TRBJ1-1; no clear D. The germline V gene encodes CDR1 MNHEY and CDR2 SMNVEV (reference sequence). CDR3 length equals 14 residues. The CDR3 sequence is CASSIRSLNTEASF. The CDR3 coding sequence is TGTGCCAGCAGTATTCGGTCCCTGAACACTGAAGCTTCCTTT.

This clonotype was seen repeatedly, ten times or more. The chain couples TRBV7-8 to TRBJ2-5, with 7 bases fitting TRBD2. Germline trimming cut 3 bases from V and 4 bases from J; bases unmatched to any gene: 5. This CDR3 region has 14 residues. CDR1 and CDR2 (germline): SGHVS, FQNEAQ. The CDR3 DNA sequence: TGTGCCAGCAGCTTCGCGGGAGTTTCAGAGACCCAGTACTTC. Residues: CASSFAGVSETQYF.

This clonotype has just a few counts. The chain recombines TRBV20-1 with TRBJ1-4, with TRBD1 matching 9 bases. The CDR3 length is 15 residues. Germline CDR1 is DFQATT and CDR2 is SNEGSKA (reference sequence). V shed 2 bases, J shed 6 bases, and the junction held 7 bases outside the gene matches. In DNA, the CDR3 is TGCAGTGCTAGAACGGGACAGGGATTGTATGAAAAACTGTTTTTT. It encodes CSARTGQGLYEKLFF.

This clonotype came up many times. The chain's CDR3 is CASSQTPGQGDYEQYF. In nucleotides, the CDR3 is TGTGCCAGCAGCCAAACCCCAGGACAGGGGGACTACGAGCAGTACTTC. This sequence joins TRBV3-1 and TRBJ2-7, with 10 bases lining up with TRBD1. The CDR3 runs 16 residues. V lost 2 bases to trimming and J lost 3 bases; unmatched junction nucleotides: 7. Germline loops: CDR1 LGHDT, CDR2 YNNKEL (reference sequence).

The J gene is TRBJ2-1, the V gene TRBV24-1, with D perhaps matching TRBD2 (6 bases). Germline-derived CDR1 and CDR2 are KGHDR and SFDVKD. Between the trimmed V and J ends, which lost 5 bases and 6 bases, there was a span of 10 bases. CDR3 length: 13 residues. The CDR3 protein is CATSAGAPNEQFF. The CDR3 DNA reads as TGTGCCACCAGTGCGGGAGCCCCCAATGAGCAGTTCTTC.